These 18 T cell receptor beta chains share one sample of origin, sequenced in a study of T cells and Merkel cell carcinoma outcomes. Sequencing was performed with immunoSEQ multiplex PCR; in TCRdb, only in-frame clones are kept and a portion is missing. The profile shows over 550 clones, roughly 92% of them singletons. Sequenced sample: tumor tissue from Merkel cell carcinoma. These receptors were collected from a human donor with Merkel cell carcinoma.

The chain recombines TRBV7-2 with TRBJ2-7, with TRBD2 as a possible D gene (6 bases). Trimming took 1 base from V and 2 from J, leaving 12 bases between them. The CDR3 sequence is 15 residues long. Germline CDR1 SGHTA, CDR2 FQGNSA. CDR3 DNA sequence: TGTGCCAGCAGCTTAGGCCCGGGAGAGGCCTACGAGCAGTACTTC. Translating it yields CASSLGPGEAYEQYF.

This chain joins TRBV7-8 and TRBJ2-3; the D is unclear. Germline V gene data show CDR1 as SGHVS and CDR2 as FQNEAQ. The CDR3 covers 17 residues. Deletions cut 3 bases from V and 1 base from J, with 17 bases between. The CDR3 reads CASSFPLDLRGTDTQYF. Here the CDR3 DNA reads TGTGCCAGCAGCTTCCCCCTGGACCTTAGGGGCACAGATACGCAGTATTTT.

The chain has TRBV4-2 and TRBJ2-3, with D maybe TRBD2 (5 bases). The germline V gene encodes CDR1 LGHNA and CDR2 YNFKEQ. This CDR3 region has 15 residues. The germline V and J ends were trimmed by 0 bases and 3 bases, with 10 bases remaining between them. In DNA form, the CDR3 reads TGTGCCAGCAGCCAAGATCGGGGAGCTACAGATACGCAGTATTTT. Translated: CASSQDRGATDTQYF.

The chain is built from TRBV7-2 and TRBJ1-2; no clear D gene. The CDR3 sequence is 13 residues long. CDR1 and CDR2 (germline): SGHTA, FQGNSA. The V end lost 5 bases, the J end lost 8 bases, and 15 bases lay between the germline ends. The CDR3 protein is CASSLPGLRGYTF. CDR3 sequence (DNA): TGTGCCAGCAGCCTTCCCGGGCTTCGGGGCTACACCTTC. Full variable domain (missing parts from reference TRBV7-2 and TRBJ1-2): GAGVSQSPSNKVTEKGKDVELRCDPISGHTALYWYRQSLGQGLEFLIYFQGNSAPDKSGLPSDRFSAERTGGSVSTLTIQRTQQEDSAVYLCASSLPGLRGYTFGSGTRLTVV.

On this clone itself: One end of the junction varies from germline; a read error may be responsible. CDR3 coding DNA: TGTGCCTGGGGCGGTCAGATCACTAAAGCTTTCTTT. As protein: CAWGGQITKAFF. The chain uses TRBV30 and TRBJ1-1; no firm D call. The CDR3 contains 12 residues. The germline gives CDR1 GTSNPN, CDR2 SVGIG (reference sequence).

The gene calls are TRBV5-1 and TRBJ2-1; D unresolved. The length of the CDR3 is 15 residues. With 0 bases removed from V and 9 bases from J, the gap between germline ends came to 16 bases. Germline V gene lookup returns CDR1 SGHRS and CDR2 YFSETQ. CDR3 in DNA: TGCGCCAGCAGCTTGGAGGGTTTTGTGGCTGGTGAGCAGTTCTTC. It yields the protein CASSLEGFVAGEQFF.

The CDR3 sequence is CASVPTGFTDTQYF. The CDR3 bases are TGTGCCAGCGTACCGACAGGGTTCACAGATACGCAGTATTTT. The rearrangement uses TRBV27 and TRBJ2-3; 7 bases line up with TRBD1. The CDR3 has 14 amino acids. Germline CDR1 is MNHEY and CDR2 is SMNVEV (reference sequence). J gave up 2 bases and V 8 bases, and 7 bases lay outside the gene matches.

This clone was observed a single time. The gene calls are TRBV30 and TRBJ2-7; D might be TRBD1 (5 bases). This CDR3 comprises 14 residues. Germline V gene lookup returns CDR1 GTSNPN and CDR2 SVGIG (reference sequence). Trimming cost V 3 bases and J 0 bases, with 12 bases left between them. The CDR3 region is CAWRAPRVSYEQYF. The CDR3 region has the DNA TGTGCCTGGAGAGCACCCAGGGTCTCCTACGAGCAGTACTTC. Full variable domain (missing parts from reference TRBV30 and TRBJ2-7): SQTIHQWPATLVQPVGSPLSLECTVEGTSNPNLYWYRQAAGRGLQLLFYSVGIGQISSEVPQNLSASRPQDRQFILSSKKLLLSDSGFYLCAWRAPRVSYEQYFGPGTRLTVT.

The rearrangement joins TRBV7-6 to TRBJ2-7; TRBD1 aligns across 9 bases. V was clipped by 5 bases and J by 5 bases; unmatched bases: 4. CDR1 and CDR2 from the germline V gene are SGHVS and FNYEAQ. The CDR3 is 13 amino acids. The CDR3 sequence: CASSAGTGNEQYF. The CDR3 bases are TGTGCCAGCAGCGCTGGGACAGGGAACGAGCAGTACTTC.

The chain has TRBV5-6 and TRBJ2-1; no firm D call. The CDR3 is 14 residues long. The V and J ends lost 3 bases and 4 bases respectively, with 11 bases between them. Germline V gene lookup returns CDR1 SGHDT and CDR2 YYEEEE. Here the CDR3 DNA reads TGTGCCAGCAGCTCAACCACTCGATACAATGAGCAGTTCTTC. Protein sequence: CASSSTTRYNEQFF.

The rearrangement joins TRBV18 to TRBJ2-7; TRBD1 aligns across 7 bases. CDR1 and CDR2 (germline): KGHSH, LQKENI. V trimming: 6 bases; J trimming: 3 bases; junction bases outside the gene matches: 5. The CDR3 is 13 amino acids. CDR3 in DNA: TGTGCCAGCTCCCGCGCAGGGGGCTACGAGCAGTACTTC. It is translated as CASSRAGGYEQYF. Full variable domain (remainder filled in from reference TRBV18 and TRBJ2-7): NAGVMQNPRHLVRRRGQEARLRCSPMKGHSHVYWYRQLPEEGLKFMVYLQKENIIDESGMPKERFSAEFPKEGPSILRIQQVVRGDSAAYFCASSRAGGYEQYFGPGTRLTVT.

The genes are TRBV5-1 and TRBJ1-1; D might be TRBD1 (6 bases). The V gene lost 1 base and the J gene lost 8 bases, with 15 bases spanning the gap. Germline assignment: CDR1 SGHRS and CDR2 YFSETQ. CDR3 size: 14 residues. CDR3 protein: CASSLIAGAREAFF. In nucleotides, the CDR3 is TGCGCCAGCAGCTTGATAGCAGGGGCGCGAGAAGCTTTCTTT.

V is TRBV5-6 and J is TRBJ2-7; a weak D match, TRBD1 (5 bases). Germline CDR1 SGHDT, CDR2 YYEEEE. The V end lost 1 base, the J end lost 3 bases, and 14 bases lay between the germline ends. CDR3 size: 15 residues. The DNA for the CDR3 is TGTGCCAGCAGCTTGAAACCCCAGGGTTTCTACGAGCAGTACTTC. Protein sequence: CASSLKPQGFYEQYF.

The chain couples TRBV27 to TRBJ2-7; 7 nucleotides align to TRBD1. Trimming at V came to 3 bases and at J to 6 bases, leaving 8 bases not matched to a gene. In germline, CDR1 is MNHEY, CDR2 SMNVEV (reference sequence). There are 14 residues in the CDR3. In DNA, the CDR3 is TGTGCCAGCAGTTTTGGAGACAGGGCCGGCGAGCAGTACTTC. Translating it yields CASSFGDRAGEQYF.

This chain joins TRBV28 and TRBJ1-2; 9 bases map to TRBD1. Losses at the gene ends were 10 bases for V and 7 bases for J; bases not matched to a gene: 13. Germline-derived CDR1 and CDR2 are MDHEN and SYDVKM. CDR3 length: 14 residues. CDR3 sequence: CATPRDREGFGYTF. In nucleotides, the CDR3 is TGTGCCACCCCGAGGGACAGGGAAGGTTTTGGCTACACCTTC.

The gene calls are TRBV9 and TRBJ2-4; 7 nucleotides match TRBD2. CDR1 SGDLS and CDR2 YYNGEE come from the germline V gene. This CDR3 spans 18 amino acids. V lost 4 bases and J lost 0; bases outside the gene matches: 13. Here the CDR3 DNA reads TGTGCCAGCAGCCCACCCCCCGGGCTAGCGGTAGCCAAAAACATTCAGTACTTC. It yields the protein CASSPPPGLAVAKNIQYF.

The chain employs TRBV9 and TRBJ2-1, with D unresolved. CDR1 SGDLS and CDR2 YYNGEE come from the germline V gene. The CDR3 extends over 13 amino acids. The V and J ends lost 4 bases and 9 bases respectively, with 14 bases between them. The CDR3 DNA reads TGTGCCAGCAGCCTCGACTGGACGGGTGAGCAGTTCTTC. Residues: CASSLDWTGEQFF.

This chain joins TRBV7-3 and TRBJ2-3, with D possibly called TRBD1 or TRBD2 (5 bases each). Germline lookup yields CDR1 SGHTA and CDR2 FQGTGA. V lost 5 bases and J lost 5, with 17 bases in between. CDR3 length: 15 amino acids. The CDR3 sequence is CASSPGTTEGDTQYF. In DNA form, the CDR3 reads TGTGCCAGCAGCCCCGGGACCACTGAGGGAGATACGCAGTATTTT.